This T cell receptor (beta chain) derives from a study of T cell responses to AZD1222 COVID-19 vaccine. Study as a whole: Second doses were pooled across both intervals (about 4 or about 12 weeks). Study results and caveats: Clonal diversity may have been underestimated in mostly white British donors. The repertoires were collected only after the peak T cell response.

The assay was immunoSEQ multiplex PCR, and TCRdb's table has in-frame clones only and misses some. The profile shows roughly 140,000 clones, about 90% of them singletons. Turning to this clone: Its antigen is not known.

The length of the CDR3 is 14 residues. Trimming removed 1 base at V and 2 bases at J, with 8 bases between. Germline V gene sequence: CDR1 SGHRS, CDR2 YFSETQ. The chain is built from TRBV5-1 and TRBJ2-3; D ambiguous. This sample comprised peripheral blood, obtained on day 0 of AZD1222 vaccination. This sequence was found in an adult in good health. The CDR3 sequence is CASSLSGSTDTQYF. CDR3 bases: TGCGCCAGCAGCTTGTCAGGTTCCACAGATACGCAGTATTTT.